The 10 T cell receptor beta chains given below trace back to one sample, sequenced in a study of patients and donors after allogeneic stem cell transplantation. MiXCR, applied by TCRdb to the RT-PCR reads, yields one record per CDR3 protein. The repertoire holds approximately 200,000 distinct CDR3 sequences, with around two fifths as singletons. The sample consisted of blood, either unsorted or a sorted T cell fraction (not recorded which). Every receptor here comes from a human donor who was either an allogeneic HSCT recipient or a stem cell or donor lymphocyte infusion donor (not recorded which). It is not recorded whose cells these are; they may come from a transplant donor.

The genes are TRBV15 and TRBJ2-1; D might be TRBD1 or TRBD2, each matching 6 bases. The CDR3 length is 14 residues. Trimming stripped 3 bases from V and 6 bases from J, with 12 bases between. Germline assignment: CDR1 LNHNV and CDR2 YYDKDF (reference sequence). In nucleotides, the CDR3 is TGTGCCACCAGCAGGGAAGGGGGGTTCAATGAGCAGTTCTTC. This translates into CATSREGGFNEQFF. The variable domain in full, with the rest retrieved from reference TRBV15 and TRBJ2-1, is DAMVIQNPRYQVTQFGKPVTLSCSQTLNHNVMYWYQQKSSQAPKLLFHYYDKDFNNEADTPDNFQSRRPNTSFCFLDIRSPGLGDTAMYLCATSREGGFNEQFFGPGTRLTVL.

As regards this clonotype: The junction shows a germline mismatch at one end, possibly a read error. The chain couples TRBV5-1 to TRBJ1-1; D remains unclear. CDR3 length equals 12 residues. The germline gives CDR1 SGHRS, CDR2 YFSETQ. The CDR3 nucleotides are TGCGCCATCAGCCCGAGAGCAACTGAAGCTTTCTTT. As protein: CAISPRATEAFF.

The J gene is TRBJ2-1, the V gene TRBV9, with TRBD2 matching 11 bases. Trimming cost V 3 bases and J 5 bases; bases outside gene matches: 10. From germline, CDR1 is SGDLS and CDR2 YYNGEE. CDR3 length equals 17 residues. This chain's CDR3 is CASSGVAGGNRHNEQFF. CDR3 nucleotides: TGTGCCAGCAGCGGCGTAGCGGGAGGGAATCGGCACAATGAGCAGTTCTTC.

This clonotype was counted a single time. The rearrangement uses TRBV5-1 and TRBJ2-5; D possibly corresponds to TRBD1 (6 bases). CDR1 is SGHRS and CDR2 is YFSETQ in the germline V gene. The germline V and J ends were trimmed by 3 bases and 1 base, with 19 bases remaining between them. CDR3 length: 17 residues. The CDR3 DNA reads as TGCGCCAGCAGCTCTGGCCGGGTAGGGGGACGCCAAGAGACCCAGTACTTC. Protein product: CASSSGRVGGRQETQYF.

In its sample, this clonotype was seen a few times. The rearrangement links TRBV7-2 to TRBJ2-2, with TRBD2 as a possible D gene (6 bases). V was clipped by 5 bases and J by 1 base, with 17 bases between them. From germline, CDR1 is SGHTA and CDR2 FQGNSA. CDR3 size: 17 residues. The CDR3 is CASSPVPGEMNTGELFF. The CDR3 bases are TGTGCCAGCAGCCCGGTTCCGGGGGAGATGAACACCGGGGAGCTGTTTTTT.

The V call is TRBV3-1, the J call TRBJ1-2, with 7 bases aligning to TRBD1. The CDR3 length is 15 residues. V was clipped by 3 bases and J by 3 bases; unmatched bases: 7. Germline V CDR1 and CDR2: LGHDT, YNNKEL (reference sequence). The chain's CDR3 is CASSHAGQVHYGYTF. CDR3 nucleotide sequence: TGTGCCAGCAGCCACGCCGGACAGGTGCACTATGGCTACACCTTC.

The V gene is TRBV7-2, the J gene TRBJ1-2; D is uncertain. This CDR3 has 16 amino acids. CDR1 is SGHTA, CDR2 FQGNSA, per germline. The V and J ends lost 0 bases and 0 bases respectively, with 11 bases between them. CDR3 DNA: TGTGCCAGCAGCTTAGCGACGGCGAAAACTAACTATGGCTACACCTTC. It yields the protein CASSLATAKTNYGYTF.

This CDR3 reads CASSLDRAKTQYF. The CDR3 DNA sequence: TGTGCCAGCAGCTTGGACAGGGCCAAGACCCAGTACTTC. The chain recombines TRBV5-8 with TRBJ2-5, with D perhaps TRBD1 (6 bases). The V and J ends lost 0 bases and 6 bases respectively, with 9 bases between them. From germline, CDR1 is SGHTS and CDR2 YDEGEE. CDR3 length: 13 amino acids.

This clonotype was seen only a few times. The chain joins TRBV7-9 to TRBJ1-2; TRBD1 matches at 8 bases. The CDR3 contains 13 residues. CDR1 and CDR2 from the germline V gene are SEHNR and FQNEAQ (reference sequence). J gave up 7 bases and V 5 bases, and 6 bases lay outside the gene matches. CDR3 sequence: CASSEQGDGGYTF. The CDR3 DNA reads as TGTGCCAGCAGCGAACAGGGGGATGGTGGCTACACCTTC. Full variable domain (outside the CDR3, taken from reference TRBV7-9 and TRBJ1-2): DTGVSQNPRHKITKRGQNVTFRCDPISEHNRLYWYRQTLGQGPEFLTYFQNEAQLEKSRLLSDRFSAERPKGSFSTLEIQRTEQGDSAMYLCASSEQGDGGYTFGSGTRLTVV.

The rearrangement links TRBV7-6 to TRBJ1-1; D unclear. The CDR3 runs to 13 residues. Trimming removed 1 base at V and 5 bases at J, with 8 bases between. CDR1 and CDR2 from the germline V gene are SGHVS and FNYEAQ. CDR3 DNA: TGTGCCAGCAGCTTAGATCGGTTAACTGAAGCTTTCTTT. This sequence encodes CASSLDRLTEAFF.